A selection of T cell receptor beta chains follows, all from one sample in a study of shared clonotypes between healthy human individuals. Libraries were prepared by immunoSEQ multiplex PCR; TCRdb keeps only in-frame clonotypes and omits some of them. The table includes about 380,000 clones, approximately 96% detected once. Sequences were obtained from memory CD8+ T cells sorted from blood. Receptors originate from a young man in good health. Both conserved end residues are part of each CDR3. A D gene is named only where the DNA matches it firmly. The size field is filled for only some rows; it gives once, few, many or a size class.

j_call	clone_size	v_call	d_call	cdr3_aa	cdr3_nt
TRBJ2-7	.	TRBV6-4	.	CASSDGGWATYEQYF	TGTGCCAGCAGTGACGGGGGTTGGGCAACCTACGAGCAGTACTTC
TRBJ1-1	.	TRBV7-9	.	CASSPRMNTEAFF	TGTGCCAGCAGCCCCCGGATGAACACTGAAGCTTTCTTT
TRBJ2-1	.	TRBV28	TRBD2	CASSPEWGLAGINEQFF	TGTGCCAGCAGCCCTGAATGGGGACTAGCGGGAATCAATGAGCAGTTCTTC
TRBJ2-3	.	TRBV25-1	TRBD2	CASSPSAGVKDTQYF	TGTGCCAGCAGCCCCTCAGCGGGAGTTAAGGATACGCAGTATTTT
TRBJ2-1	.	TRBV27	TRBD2	CASSNSGSGGNEQFF	TGTGCCAGCAGTAACAGCGGGAGTGGGGGCAATGAGCAGTTCTTC
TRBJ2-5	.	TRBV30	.	CAWSANIQETQYF	TGTGCCTGGAGTGCCAACATCCAAGAGACCCAGTACTTC
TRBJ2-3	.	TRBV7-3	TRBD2	CASSFSGRLTDTQYF	TGTGCCAGCAGCTTTAGCGGGAGGCTCACAGATACGCAGTATTTT
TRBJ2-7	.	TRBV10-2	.	CASSELGPYEQYF	TGCGCCAGCAGTGAATTGGGGCCCTACGAGCAGTACTTC
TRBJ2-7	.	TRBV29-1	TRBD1	CSVLPGQGAYEQYF	TGCAGCGTCCTACCGGGACAGGGGGCCTACGAGCAGTACTTC
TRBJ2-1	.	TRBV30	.	CAWSAPRVGARHEQFF	TGTGCCTGGAGTGCCCCTCGGGTGGGGGCAAGACATGAGCAGTTCTTC
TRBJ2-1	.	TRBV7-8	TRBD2	CASLEGLAMYNEQFF	TGTGCCAGCTTGGAGGGACTAGCGATGTACAATGAGCAGTTCTTC
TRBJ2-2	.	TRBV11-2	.	CASSLFTAGELFF	TGTGCCAGCAGCTTATTCACTGCCGGGGAGCTGTTTTTT
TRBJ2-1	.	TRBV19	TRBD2	CATQLGGRAGLNEQFF	TGTGCCACTCAACTAGGCGGGAGGGCCGGACTCAATGAGCAGTTCTTC
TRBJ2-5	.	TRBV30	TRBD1	CAWRGQQETQYF	TGTGCCTGGAGGGGACAGCAAGAGACCCAGTACTTC
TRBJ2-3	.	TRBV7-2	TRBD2	CASSPRTSGADTQYF	TGTGCCAGCAGCCCGCGGACTAGCGGGGCAGATACGCAGTATTTT
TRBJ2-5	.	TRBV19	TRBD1	CASSIAGQGYVAYQETQYF	TGTGCCAGTAGTATTGCGGGACAGGGGTACGTCGCGTACCAAGAGACCCAGTACTTC
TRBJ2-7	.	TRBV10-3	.	CAISAGTPTYEQYF	TGTGCCATCAGTGCGGGGACACCGACCTACGAGCAGTACTTC
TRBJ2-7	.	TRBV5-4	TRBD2	CASSLTSGYSYEQYF	TGTGCCAGCAGCCTCACTAGCGGCTACTCCTACGAGCAGTACTTC
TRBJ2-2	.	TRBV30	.	CAYYRVKNTGELFF	TGTGCCTATTACAGGGTAAAGAACACCGGGGAGCTGTTTTTT
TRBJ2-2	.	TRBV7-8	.	CASSLVSRRTGELFF	TGTGCCAGCAGCTTAGTCTCTAGAAGGACCGGGGAGCTGTTTTTT
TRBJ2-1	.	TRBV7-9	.	CASSPAYNEQFF	TGTGCCAGCAGCCCAGCCTACAATGAGCAGTTCTTC
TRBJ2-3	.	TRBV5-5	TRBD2	CASSLGSGSDTQYF	TGTGCCAGCAGCTTGGGTAGCGGGAGTGATACGCAGTATTTT
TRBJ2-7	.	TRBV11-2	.	CASSLASRDYEQYF	TGTGCCAGCAGCTTAGCCTCTAGGGACTACGAGCAGTACTTC
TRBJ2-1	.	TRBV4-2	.	CASSQEERNEQFF	TGTGCCAGCAGCCAAGAGGAGCGGAATGAGCAGTTCTTC
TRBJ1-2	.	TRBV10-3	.	CAISESITTNYGYTF	TGTGCCATCAGTGAGTCAATAACGACTAACTATGGCTACACCTTC
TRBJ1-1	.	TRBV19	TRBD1	CASSIDREGMNTEAFF	TGTGCCAGTAGTATCGACAGGGAAGGGATGAACACTGAAGCTTTCTTT
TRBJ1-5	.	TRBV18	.	CASSPGYSNQPQHF	TGTGCCAGCTCACCAGGGTATAGCAATCAGCCCCAGCATTTT
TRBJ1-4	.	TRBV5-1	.	CASSLDGDEKLFF	TGCGCCAGCAGCTTGGACGGGGATGAAAAACTGTTTTTT
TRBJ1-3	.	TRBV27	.	CASSLSQGGNTIYF	TGTGCCAGCAGTTTATCCCAGGGTGGAAACACCATATATTTT
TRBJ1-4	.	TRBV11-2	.	CASSLGEKLFF	TGTGCCAGCAGCTTAGGAGAAAAACTGTTTTTT
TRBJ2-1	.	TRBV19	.	CASSIPRSSYNEQFF	TGTGCCAGTAGTATTCCCCGGAGCTCCTACAATGAGCAGTTCTTC
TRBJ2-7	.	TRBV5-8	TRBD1	CASSNLRGTGLHEQYF	TGTGCCAGCAGCAACCTGCGCGGGACAGGACTCCACGAGCAGTACTTC
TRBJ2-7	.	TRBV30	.	CAWSVVRETYEQYF	TGTGCCTGGAGTGTAGTCCGGGAGACCTACGAGCAGTACTTC
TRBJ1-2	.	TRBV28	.	CASSLSGDGYTF	TGTGCCAGCAGCCTATCGGGGGATGGCTACACCTTC
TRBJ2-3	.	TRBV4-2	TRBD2	CASSLSLSAGGPHTQYF	TGTGCCAGCAGCTTAAGTCTTTCAGCGGGAGGGCCCCATACGCAGTATTTT
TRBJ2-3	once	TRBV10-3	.	CAIRSTDTQYF	TGTGCCATCAGGAGTACAGATACGCAGTATTTT
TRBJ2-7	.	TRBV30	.	CAWSLTELRDRQYF	TGTGCCTGGAGTCTGACAGAACTCAGGGATAGGCAGTACTTC
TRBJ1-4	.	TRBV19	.	CASSTPRGGEKLFF	TGTGCCAGTAGCACCCCGAGGGGGGGCGAAAAACTGTTTTTT
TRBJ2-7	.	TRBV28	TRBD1	CASRTGFNEQYF	TGTGCCAGTCGGACAGGTTTTAACGAGCAGTACTTC
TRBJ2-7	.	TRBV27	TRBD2	CASSLEAGGYYEQYF	TGTGCCAGCAGTTTGGAGGCGGGGGGCTACTACGAGCAGTACTTC